This T cell receptor (beta chain) derives from a study of tumor-infiltrating lymphocytes in oesophageal squamous cell carcinoma. TCRdb analysed the PCR reads with MiXCR anew, one entry per CDR3 protein. The data show 13,000 or so distinct CDR3 sequences, with 51% seen just once and roughly 12% held by the top ten. This CDR3 has 14 amino acids. Germline lookup yields CDR1 SGHAT and CDR2 FQNNGV. V is TRBV11-2 and J is TRBJ2-4, with D unresolved. The end of the DNA is better explained by TRBJ2-5, so the J call may be wrong. Sequenced: blood. This sequence was found in a female donor with esophageal squamous cell carcinoma. CDR3 amino acids: CASSLGLRQETQYF. CDR3 sequence (DNA): TGTGCCAGCAGCTTGGGCCTGAGGCAAGAGACCCAGTACTTC.